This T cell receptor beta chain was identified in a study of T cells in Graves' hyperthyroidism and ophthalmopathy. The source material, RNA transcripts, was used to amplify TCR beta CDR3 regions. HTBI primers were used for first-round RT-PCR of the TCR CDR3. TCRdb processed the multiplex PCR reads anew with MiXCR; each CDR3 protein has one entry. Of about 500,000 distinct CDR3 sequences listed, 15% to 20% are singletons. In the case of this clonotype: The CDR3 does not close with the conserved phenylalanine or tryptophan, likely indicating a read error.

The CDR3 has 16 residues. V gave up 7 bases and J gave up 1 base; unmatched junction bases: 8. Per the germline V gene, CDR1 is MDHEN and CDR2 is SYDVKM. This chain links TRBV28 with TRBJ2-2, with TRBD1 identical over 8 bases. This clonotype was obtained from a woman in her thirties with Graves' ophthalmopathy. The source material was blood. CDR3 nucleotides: TGTGCCAGCACTCCCTTGGGGACAGGGAACACCGGGGAGCTGTTTTCT. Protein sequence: CASTPLGTGNTGELFS.